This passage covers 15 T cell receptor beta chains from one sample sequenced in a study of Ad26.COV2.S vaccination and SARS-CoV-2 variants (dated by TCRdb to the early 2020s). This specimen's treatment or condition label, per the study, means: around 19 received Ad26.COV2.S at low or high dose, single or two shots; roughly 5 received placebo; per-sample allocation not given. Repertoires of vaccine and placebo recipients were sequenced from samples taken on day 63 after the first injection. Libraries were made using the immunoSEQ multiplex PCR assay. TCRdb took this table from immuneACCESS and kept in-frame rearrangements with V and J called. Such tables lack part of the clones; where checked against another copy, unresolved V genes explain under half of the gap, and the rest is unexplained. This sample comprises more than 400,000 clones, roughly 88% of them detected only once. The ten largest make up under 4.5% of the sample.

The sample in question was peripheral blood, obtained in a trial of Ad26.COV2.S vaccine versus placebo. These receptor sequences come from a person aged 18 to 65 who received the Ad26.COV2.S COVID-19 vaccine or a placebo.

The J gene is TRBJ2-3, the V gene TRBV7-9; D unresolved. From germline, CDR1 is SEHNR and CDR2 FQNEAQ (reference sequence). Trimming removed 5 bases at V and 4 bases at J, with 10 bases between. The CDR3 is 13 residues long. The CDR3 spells CASSLPSPDTQYF. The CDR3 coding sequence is TGTGCCAGCAGCCTCCCCAGCCCAGATACGCAGTATTTT.

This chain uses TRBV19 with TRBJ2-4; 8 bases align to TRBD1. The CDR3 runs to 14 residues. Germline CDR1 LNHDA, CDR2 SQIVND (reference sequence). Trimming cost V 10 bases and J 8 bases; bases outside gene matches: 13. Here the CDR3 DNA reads TGTGCCACCCGGACAGGGCCCGAGGTAGACATTCAGTACTTC. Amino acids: CATRTGPEVDIQYF.

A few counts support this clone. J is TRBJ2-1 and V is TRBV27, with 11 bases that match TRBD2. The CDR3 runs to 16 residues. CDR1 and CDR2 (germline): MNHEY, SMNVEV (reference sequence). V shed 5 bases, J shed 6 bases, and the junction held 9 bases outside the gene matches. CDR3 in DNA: TGTGCCAGCAGTACGCTGACCGGGACTAGCGGCAATGAGCAGTTCTTC. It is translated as CASSTLTGTSGNEQFF.

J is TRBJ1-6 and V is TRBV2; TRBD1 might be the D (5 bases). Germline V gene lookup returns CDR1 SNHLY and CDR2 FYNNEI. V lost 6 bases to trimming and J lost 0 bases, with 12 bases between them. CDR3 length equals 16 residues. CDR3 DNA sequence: TGTGCCAGCAGGAAGGGGCTGAGCTCCTATAATTCACCCCTCCACTTT. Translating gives CASRKGLSSYNSPLHF.

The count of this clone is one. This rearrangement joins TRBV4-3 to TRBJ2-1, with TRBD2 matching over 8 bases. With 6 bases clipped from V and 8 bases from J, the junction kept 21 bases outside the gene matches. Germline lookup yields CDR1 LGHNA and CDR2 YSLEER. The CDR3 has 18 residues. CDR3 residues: CASSIKGLPGLESYEQFF. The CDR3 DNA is TGCGCCAGCAGTATCAAAGGGCTACCGGGACTAGAATCCTATGAGCAGTTCTTC.

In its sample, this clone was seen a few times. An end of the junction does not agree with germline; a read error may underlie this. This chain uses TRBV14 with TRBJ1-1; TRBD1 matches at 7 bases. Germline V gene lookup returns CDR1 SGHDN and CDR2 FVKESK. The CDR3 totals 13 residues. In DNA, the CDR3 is TGTGCCAGCAGTCAAGGGGGCCACACTGAAGCTTTCTTT. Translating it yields CASSQGGHTEAFF.

In DNA, the CDR3 is TGTGCCAGCAGTTACAACGGGAGGGCCGAAGATACGCAGTATTTT. Its translation is CASSYNGRAEDTQYF. The chain employs TRBV6-2 or TRBV6-3 and TRBJ2-3, with 8 bases that match TRBD2. The CDR3 runs to 15 residues. Unmatched junction bases numbered 6, after V lost 2 bases and J lost 5 bases. CDR1 MNHEY and CDR2 SVGEGT come from the germline V gene.

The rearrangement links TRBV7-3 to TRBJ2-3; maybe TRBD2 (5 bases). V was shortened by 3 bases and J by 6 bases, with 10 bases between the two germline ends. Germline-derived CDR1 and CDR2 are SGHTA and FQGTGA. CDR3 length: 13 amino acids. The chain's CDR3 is CASSFRRGDTQYF. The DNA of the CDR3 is TGTGCCAGCAGCTTCAGGAGAGGGGATACGCAGTATTTT.

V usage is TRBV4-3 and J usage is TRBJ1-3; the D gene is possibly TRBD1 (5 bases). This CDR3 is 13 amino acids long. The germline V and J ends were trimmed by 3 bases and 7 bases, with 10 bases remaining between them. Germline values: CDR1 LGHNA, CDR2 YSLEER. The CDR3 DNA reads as TGCGCCAGCAGCCAGGGTGGGGGGAACACCATATATTTT. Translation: CASSQGGGNTIYF.

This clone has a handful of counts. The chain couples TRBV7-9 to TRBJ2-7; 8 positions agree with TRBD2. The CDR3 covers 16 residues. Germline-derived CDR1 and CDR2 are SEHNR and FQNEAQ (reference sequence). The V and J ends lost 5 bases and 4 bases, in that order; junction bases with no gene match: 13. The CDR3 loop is CASSALGGAGVYEQYF. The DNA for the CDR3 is TGTGCCAGCAGCGCCCTGGGGGGAGCGGGAGTTTACGAGCAGTACTTC.

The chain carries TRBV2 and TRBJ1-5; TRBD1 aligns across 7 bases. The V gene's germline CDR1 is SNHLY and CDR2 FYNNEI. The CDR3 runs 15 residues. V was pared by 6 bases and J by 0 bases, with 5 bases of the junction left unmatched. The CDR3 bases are TGTGCCAGCAGCTCGGGACAGTATAGCAATCAGCCCCAGCATTTT. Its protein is CASSSGQYSNQPQHF.

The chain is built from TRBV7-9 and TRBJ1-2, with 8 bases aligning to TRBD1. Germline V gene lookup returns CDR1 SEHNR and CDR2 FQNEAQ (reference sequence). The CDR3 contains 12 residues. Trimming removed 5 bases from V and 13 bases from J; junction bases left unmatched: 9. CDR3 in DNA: TGTGCCAGCAGCACAGGACAGGGCGCGAGCACCTTC. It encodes CASSTGQGASTF.

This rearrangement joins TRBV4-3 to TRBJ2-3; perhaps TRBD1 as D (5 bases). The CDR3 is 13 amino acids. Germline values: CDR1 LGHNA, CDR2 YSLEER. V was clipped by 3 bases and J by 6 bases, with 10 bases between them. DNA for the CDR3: TGCGCCAGCAGCCAGGCAGGGCACGATACGCAGTATTTT. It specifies CASSQAGHDTQYF.

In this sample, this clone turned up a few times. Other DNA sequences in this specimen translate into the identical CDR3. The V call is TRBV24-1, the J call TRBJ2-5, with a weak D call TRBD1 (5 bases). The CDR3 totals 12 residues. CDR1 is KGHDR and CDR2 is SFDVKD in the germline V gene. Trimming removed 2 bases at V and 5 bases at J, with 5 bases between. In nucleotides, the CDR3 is TGTGCCACCAGTGATTACAGGGAGACCCAGTACTTC. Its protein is CATSDYRETQYF.

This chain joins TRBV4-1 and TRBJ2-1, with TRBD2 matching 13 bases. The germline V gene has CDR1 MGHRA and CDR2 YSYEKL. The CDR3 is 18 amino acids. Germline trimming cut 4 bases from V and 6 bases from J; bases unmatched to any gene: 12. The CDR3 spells CASSPPTGLAGEGNEQFF. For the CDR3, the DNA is TGCGCCAGCAGCCCACCTACTGGACTAGCGGGAGAAGGCAATGAGCAGTTCTTC.